The TCR beta chain under discussion was sequenced for a study of monozygotic twins with cystic fibrosis. Findings of the study overall: In 13 of 16 pairs, V gene usage was closest to the co-twin's. Clonality was generally low (median roughly 0.01), higher in the most severe patients. Unrelated CF individuals shared fewer identical clonotypes than monozygotic CF twins.

The CDR3 runs 14 residues. The junction had 4 bases not matched to a gene; V was cut back by 1 base and J by 5 bases. Germline CDR1 SGHDT, CDR2 YYEEEE. Profiled with immunoSEQ multiplex PCR; TCRdb holds only in-frame clones, not every one. The repertoire has approximately 24,000 clones, around 96% of them found once; the top ten carry 2.5% to 3%. For this clone: What it binds is unknown.

This receptor was taken from a girl aged 2-10 years with cystic fibrosis. Sequences were obtained from blood. The rearrangement uses TRBV5-6 and TRBJ2-7, with 9 bases lining up with TRBD2. The CDR3 DNA sequence: TGTGCCAGCAGCTTGCCGCGGGAGGGTAACGAGCAGTACTTC. Translating it yields CASSLPREGNEQYF.